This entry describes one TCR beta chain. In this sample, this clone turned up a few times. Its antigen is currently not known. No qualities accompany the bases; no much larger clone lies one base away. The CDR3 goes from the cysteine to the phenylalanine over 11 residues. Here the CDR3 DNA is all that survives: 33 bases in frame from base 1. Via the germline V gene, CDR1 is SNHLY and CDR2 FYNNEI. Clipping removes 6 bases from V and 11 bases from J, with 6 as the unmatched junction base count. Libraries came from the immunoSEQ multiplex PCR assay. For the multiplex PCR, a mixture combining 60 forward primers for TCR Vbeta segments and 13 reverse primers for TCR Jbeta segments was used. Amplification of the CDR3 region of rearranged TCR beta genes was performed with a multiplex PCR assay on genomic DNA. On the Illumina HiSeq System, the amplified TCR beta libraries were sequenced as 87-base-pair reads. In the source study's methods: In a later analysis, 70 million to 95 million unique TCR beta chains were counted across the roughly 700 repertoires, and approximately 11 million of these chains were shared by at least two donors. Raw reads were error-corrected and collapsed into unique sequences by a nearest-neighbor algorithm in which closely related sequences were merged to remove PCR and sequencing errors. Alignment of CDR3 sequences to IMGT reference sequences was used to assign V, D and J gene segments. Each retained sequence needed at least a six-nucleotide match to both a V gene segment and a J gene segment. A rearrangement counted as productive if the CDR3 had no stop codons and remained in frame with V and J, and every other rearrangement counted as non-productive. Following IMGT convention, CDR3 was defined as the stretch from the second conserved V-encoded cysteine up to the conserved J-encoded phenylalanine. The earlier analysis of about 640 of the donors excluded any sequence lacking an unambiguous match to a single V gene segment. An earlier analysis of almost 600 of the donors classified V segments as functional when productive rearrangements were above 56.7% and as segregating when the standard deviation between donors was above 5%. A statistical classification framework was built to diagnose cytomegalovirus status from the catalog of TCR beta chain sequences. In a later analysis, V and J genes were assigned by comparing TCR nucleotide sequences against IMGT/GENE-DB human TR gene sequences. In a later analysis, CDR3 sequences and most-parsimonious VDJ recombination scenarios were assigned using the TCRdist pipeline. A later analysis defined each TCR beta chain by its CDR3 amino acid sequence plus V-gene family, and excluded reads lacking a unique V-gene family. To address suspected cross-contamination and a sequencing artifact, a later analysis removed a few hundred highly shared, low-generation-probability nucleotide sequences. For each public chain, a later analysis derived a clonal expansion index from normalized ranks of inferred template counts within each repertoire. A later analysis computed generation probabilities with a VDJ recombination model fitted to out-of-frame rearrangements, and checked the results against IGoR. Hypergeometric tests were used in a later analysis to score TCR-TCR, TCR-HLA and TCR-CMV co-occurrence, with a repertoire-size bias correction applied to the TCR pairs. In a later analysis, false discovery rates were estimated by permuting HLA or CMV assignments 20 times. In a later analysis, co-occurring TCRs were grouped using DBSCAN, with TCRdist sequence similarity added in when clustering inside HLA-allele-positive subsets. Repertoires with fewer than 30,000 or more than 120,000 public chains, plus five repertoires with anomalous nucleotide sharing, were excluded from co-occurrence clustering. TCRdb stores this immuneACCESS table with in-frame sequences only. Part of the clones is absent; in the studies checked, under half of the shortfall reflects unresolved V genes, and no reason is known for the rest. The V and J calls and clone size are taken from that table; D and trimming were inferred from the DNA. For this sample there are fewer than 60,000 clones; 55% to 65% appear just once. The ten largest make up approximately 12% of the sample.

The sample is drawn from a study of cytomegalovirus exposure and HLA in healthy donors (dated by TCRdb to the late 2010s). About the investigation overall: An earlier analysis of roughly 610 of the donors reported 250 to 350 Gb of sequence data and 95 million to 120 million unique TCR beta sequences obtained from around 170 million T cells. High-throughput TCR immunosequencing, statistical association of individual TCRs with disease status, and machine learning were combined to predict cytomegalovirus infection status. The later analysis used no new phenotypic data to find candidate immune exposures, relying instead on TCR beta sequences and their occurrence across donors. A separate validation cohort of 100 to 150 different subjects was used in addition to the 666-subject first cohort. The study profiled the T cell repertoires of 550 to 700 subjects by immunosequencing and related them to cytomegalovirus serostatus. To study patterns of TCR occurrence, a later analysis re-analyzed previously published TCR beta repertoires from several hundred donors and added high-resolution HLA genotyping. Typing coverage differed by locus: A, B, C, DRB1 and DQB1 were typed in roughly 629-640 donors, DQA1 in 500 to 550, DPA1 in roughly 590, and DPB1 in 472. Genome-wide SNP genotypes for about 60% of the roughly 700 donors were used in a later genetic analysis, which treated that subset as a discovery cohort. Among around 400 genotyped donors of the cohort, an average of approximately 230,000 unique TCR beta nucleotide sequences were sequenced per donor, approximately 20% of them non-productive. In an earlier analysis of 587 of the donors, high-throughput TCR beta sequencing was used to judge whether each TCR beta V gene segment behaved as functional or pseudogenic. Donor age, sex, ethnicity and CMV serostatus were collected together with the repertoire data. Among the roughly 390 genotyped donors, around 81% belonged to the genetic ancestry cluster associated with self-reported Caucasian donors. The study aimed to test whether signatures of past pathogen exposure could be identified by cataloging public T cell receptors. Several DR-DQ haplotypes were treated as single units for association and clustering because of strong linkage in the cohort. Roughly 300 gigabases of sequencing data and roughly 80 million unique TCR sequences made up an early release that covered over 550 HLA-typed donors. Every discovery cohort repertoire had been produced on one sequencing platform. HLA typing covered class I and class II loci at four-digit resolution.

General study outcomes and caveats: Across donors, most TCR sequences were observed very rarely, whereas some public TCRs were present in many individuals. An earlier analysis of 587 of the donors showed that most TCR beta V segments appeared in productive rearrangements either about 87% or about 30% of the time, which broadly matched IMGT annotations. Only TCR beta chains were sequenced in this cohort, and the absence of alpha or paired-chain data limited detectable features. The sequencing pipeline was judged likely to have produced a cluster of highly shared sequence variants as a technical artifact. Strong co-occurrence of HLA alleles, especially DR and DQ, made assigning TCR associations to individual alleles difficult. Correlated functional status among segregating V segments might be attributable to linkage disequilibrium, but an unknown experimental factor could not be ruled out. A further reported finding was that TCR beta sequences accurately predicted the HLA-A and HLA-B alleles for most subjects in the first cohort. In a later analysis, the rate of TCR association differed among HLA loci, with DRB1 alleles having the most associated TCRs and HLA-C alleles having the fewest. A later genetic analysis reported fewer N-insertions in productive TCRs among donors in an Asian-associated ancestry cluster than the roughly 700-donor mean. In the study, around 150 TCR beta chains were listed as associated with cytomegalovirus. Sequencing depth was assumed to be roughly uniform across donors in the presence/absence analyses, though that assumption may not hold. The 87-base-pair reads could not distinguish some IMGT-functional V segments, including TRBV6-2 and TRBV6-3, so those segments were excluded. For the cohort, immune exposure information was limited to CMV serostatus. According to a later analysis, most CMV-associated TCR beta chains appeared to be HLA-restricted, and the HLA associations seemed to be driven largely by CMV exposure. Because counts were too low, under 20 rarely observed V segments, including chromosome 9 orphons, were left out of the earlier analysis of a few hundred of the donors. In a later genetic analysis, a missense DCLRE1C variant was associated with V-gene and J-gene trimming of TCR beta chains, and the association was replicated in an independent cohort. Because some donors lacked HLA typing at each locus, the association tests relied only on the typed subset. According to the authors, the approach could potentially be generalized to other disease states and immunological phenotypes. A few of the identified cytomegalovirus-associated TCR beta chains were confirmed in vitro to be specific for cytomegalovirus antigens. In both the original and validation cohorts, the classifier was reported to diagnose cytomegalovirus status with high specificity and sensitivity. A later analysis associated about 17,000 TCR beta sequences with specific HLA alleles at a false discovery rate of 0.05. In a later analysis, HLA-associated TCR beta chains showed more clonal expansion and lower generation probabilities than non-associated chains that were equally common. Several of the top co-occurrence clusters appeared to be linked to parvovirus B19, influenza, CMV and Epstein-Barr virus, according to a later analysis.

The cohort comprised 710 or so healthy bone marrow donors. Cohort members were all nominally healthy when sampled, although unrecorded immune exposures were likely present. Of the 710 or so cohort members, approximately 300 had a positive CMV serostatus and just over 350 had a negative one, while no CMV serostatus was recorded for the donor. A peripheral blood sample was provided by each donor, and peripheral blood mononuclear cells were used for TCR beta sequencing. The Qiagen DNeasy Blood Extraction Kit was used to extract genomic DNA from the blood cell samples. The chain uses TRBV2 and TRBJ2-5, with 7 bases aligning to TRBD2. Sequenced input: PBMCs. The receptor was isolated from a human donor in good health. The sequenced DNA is TGTGCCAGCAGATCTGGGGGGGGGCAGTACTTC. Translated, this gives CASRSGGGQYF.